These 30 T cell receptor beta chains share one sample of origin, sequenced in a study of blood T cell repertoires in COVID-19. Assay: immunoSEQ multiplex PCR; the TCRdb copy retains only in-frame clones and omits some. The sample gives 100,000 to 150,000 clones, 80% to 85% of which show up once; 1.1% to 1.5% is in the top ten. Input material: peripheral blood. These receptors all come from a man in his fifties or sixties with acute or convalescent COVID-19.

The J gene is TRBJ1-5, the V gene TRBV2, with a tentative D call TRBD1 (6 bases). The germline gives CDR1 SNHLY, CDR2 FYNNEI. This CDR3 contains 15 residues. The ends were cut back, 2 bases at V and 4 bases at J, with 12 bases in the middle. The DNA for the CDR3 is TGTGCCAGCAGTGAATCTGGGGGCAAAAATCAGCCCCAGCATTTT. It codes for CASSESGGKNQPQHF.

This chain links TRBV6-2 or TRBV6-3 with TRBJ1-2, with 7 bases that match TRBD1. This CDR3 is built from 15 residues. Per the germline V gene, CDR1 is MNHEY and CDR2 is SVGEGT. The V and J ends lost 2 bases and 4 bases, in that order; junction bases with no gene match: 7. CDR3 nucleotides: TGTGCCAGCAGTTACACAACAGGGGCTGCCTATGGCTACACCTTC. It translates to CASSYTTGAAYGYTF.

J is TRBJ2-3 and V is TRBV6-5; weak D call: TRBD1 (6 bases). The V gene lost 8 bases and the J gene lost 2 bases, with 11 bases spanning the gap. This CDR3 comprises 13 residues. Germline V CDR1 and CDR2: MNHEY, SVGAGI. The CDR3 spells CASRDRLTDTQYF. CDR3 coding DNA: TGTGCCAGCCGAGACAGGCTCACAGATACGCAGTATTTT.

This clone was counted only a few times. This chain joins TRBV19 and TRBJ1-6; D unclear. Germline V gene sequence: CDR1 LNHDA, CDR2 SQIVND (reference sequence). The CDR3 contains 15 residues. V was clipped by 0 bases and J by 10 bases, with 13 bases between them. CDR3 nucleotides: TGTGCCAGTAGTATAGATTCGGCAGGTGGCTCACCCCTCCACTTT. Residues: CASSIDSAGGSPLHF.

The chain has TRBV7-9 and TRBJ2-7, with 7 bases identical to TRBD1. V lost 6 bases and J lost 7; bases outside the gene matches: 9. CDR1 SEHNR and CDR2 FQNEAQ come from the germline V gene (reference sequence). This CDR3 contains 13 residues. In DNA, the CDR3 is TGTGCCAGCAGAAATACAGGGGTGGGGGAGCAGTACTTC. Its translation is CASRNTGVGEQYF. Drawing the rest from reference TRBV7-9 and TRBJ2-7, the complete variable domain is DTGVSQNPRHKITKRGQNVTFRCDPISEHNRLYWYRQTLGQGPEFLTYFQNEAQLEKSRLLSDRFSAERPKGSFSTLEIQRTEQGDSAMYLCASRNTGVGEQYFGPGTRLTVT.

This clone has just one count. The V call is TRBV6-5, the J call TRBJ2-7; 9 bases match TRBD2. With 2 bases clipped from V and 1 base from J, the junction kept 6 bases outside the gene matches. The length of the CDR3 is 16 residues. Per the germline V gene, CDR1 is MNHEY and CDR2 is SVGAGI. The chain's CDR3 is CASSYKQREESYEQYF. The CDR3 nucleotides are TGTGCCAGCAGTTACAAACAGCGGGAGGAGTCCTACGAGCAGTACTTC.

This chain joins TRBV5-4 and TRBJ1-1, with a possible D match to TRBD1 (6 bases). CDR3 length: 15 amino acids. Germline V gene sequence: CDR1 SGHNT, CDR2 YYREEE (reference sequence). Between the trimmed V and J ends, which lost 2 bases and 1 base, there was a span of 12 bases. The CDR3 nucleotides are TGTGCCAGCAGCTTTGGACAGACTCAGAACACTGAAGCTTTCTTT. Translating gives CASSFGQTQNTEAFF.

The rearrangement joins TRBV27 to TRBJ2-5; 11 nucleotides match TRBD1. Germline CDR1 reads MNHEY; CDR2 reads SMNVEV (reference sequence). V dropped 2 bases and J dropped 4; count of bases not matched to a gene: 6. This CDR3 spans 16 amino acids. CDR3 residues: CASSLRHGTGGETQYF. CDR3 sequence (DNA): TGTGCCAGCAGTTTAAGGCATGGGACAGGGGGAGAGACCCAGTACTTC.

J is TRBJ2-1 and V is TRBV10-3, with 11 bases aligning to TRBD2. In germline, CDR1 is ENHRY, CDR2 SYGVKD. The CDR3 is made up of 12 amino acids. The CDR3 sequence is CAFSGRDNEQFF. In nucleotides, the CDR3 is TGTGCGTTTAGCGGGAGGGACAATGAGCAGTTCTTC.

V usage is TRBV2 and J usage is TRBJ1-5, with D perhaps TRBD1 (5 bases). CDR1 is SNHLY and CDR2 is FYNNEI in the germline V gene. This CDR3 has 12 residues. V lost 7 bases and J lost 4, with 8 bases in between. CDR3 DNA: TGTGCCAGCAAGAAGGGGAATCAGCCCCAGCATTTT. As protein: CASKKGNQPQHF.

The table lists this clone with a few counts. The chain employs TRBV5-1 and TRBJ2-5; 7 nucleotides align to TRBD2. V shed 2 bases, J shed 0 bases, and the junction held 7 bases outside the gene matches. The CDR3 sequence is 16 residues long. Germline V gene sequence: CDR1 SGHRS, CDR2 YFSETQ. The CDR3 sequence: CASSFKASGDQETQYF. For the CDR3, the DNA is TGCGCCAGCAGCTTTAAGGCTAGCGGAGACCAAGAGACCCAGTACTTC.

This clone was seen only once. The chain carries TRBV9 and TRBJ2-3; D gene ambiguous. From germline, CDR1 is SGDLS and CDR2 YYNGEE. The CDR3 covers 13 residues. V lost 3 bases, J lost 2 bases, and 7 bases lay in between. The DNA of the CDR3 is TGTGCCAGCAGCGCCGGTTTCACAGATACGCAGTATTTT. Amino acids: CASSAGFTDTQYF.

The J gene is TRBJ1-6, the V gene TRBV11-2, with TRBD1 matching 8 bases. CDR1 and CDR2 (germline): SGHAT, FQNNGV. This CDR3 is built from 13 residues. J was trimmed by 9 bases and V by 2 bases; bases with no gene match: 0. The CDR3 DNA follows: TGTGCCAGCAGCTTAACAGGGGGTTCACCCCTCCACTTT. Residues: CASSLTGGSPLHF.

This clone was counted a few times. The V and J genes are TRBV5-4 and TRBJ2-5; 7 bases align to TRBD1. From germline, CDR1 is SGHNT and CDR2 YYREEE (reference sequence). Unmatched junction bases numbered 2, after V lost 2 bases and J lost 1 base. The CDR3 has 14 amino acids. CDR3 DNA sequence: TGTGCCAGCAGCTTACAGGGGTTCCAAGAGACCCAGTACTTC. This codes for CASSLQGFQETQYF.

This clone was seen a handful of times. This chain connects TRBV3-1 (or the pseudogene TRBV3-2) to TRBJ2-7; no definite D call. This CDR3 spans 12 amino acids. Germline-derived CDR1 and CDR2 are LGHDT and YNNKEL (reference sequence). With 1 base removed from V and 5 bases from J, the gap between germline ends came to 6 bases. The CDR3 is CASSQVADEQYF. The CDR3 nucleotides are TGTGCCAGCAGCCAAGTCGCGGACGAGCAGTACTTC.

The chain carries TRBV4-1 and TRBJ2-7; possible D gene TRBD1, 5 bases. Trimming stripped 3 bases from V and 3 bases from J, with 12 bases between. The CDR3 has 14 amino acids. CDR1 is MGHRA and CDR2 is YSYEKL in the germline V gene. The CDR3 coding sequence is TGCGCCAGCAGCCAGATAGGACAAGACTACGAGCAGTACTTC. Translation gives CASSQIGQDYEQYF.

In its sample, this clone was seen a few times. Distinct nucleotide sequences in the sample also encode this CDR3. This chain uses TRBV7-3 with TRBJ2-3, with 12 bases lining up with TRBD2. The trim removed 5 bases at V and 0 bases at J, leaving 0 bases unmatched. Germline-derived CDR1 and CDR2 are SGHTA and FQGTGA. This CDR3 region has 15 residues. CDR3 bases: TGTGCCAGCAGCCTAGCGGGAGGGAGCACAGATACGCAGTATTTT. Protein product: CASSLAGGSTDTQYF.

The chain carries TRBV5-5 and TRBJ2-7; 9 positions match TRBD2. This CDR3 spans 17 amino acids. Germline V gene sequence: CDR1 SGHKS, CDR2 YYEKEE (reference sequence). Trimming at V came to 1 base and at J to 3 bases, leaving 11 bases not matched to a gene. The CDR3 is CASSLRSGGTWGYEQYF. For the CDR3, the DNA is TGTGCCAGCAGCTTGCGCAGCGGGGGGACTTGGGGCTACGAGCAGTACTTC.

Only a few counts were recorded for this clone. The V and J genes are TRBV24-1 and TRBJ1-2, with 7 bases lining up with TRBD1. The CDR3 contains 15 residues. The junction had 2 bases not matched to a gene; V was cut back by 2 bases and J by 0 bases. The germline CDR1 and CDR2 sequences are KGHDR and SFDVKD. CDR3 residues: CATSDSGTANYGYTF. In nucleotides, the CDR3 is TGTGCCACCAGTGATTCCGGGACAGCTAACTATGGCTACACCTTC.

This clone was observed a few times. The CDR3 nucleotides read TGCGCCAGCAGCTTGGTAGGCAGCGGGAATGAAAAACTGTTTTTT. Protein sequence: CASSLVGSGNEKLFF. The chain employs TRBV5-1 and TRBJ1-4; no clear D. Per germline, CDR1 SGHRS and CDR2 YFSETQ. This CDR3 spans 15 amino acids. The ends were cut back, 0 bases at V and 5 bases at J, with 11 bases in the middle.

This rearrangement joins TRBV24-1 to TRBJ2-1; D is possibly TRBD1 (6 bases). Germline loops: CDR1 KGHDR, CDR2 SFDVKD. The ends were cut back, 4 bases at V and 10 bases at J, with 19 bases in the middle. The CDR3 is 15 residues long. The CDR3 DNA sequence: TGTGCCACCAGTGACTCGGGACACCCGACTACCGAGCAGTTCTTC. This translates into CATSDSGHPTTEQFF.

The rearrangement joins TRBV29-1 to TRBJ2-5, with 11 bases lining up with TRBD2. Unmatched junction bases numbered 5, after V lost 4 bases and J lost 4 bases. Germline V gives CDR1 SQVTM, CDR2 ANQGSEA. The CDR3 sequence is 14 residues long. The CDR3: CSVVGSGRAETQYF. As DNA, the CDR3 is TGCAGCGTTGTTGGTAGCGGGAGGGCAGAGACCCAGTACTTC.

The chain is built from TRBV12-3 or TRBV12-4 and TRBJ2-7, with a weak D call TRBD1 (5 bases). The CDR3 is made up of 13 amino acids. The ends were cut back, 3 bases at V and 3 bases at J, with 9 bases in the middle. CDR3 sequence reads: CASSLQGGYEQYF. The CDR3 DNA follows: TGTGCCAGCAGTTTGCAGGGTGGCTACGAGCAGTACTTC.

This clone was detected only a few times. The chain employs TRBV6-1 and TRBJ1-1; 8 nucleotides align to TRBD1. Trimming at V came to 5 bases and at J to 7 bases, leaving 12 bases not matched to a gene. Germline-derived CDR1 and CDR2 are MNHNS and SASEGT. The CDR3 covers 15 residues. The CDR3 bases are TGTGCCAGCAGTACTATGGATCAGGGGGCGTATGAAGCTTTCTTT. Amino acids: CASSTMDQGAYEAFF.

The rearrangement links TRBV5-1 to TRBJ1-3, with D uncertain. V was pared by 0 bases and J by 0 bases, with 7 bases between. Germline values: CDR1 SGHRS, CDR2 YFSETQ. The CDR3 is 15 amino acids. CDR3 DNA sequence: TGCGCCAGCAGCTTGGGTGCGGGCTCTGGAAACACCATATATTTT. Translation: CASSLGAGSGNTIYF.

CDR3 protein: CATSDLTEQFF. The CDR3 DNA sequence: TGTGCCACCAGTGACCTAACTGAGCAGTTCTTC. The chain links TRBV24-1 to TRBJ2-1; D is unclear. The germline gives CDR1 KGHDR, CDR2 SFDVKD. The germline V and J ends were trimmed by 4 bases and 9 bases, with 6 bases remaining between them. This CDR3 contains 11 residues.

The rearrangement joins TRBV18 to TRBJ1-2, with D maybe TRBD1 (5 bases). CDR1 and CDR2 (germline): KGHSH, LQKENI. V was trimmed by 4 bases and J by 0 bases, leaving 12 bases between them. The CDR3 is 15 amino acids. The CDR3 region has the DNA TGTGCCAGCTCACGAGACAGCATGACTAACTATGGCTACACCTTC. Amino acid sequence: CASSRDSMTNYGYTF.

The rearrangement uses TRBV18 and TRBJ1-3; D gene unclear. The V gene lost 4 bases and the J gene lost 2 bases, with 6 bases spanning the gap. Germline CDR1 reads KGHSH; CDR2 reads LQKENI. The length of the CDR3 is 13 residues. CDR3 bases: TGTGCCAGCTCACTTATCCCTGGAAACACCATATATTTT. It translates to CASSLIPGNTIYF.

The CDR3 DNA reads as TGTGCCAGTAGCGCGCCCGGGACTAGCGGGAGGCCAGGGGAGACCCAGTACTTC. Amino acids: CASSAPGTSGRPGETQYF. The chain links TRBV19 to TRBJ2-5; TRBD2 matches at 15 bases. This CDR3 is 18 amino acids long. CDR1 and CDR2 (germline): LNHDA, SQIVND (reference sequence). The V gene end was trimmed by 6 bases and the J gene end by 5 bases; junction bases not matched to a gene: 13.

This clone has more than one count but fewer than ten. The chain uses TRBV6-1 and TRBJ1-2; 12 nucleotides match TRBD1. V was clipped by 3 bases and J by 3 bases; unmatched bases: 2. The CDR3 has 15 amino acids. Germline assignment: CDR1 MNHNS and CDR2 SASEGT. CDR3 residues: CASSDGTGGYYGYTF. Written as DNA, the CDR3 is TGTGCCAGCAGTGACGGGACAGGGGGCTACTATGGCTACACCTTC.